The rows below give T cell receptor beta chains drawn from one sample of a study of regulatory T cells in long-lasting Graves disease. TCRdb re-derived calls from the multiplex PCR reads in MiXCR, one entry per CDR3 protein. The table shows 350,000 to 450,000 distinct CDR3 sequences, with about an eighth occurring only once. This sample was shared with a second study, whose subject was T cells in Graves' hyperthyroidism and ophthalmopathy.

Here the sequenced sample was peripheral blood mononuclear cells (PBMCs), taken at new diagnosis, from a patient treated with antithyroid drugs. Every receptor here comes from a woman in her late teens or twenties with Graves disease. CDR3s include the opening cysteine and the closing phenylalanine or tryptophan. The D gene is left open where the match is weak. Some rows have no size entry. The others give once, few or many, or a class for an expanded clone.

J	V	length	size	D	CDR3	DNA
TRBJ1-2	TRBV20-1	13	few	NA	CSAADRRNYGYTF	TGCAGTGCTGCGGACCGACGGAACTATGGCTACACCTTC
TRBJ2-2	TRBV7-7	16	NA	NA	CASSLAFSSNTGELFF	TGTGCTAGCAGCTTAGCGTTTTCCTCGAACACCGGGGAGCTGTTTTTT
TRBJ1-5	TRBV12-3/TRBV12-4	19	few	TRBD1	CASMRFRQGGAYSNQPQHF	TGTGCCAGCATGCGTTTCAGACAGGGAGGGGCGTATAGCAATCAGCCCCAGCATTTT
TRBJ1-2	TRBV7-9	16	many	NA	CASSLAVKEANYGYTF	TGTGCCAGCAGCTTAGCGGTGAAAGAAGCTAACTATGGCTACACCTTC
TRBJ1-2	TRBV19	13	many	TRBD1	CASNRGRGYGYTF	TGTGCCAGTAACAGGGGACGGGGCTATGGCTACACCTTC
TRBJ2-3	TRBV7-2	15	many	TRBD2	CASSLETSGRDTQYF	TGTGCCAGCAGCTTAGAGACTAGCGGGAGAGATACGCAGTATTTT
TRBJ2-4	TRBV12-3/TRBV12-4	16	many	TRBD1	CASSLAPGRGLNIQYF	TGTGCCAGCAGTTTAGCGCCTGGCAGGGGGTTAAACATTCAGTACTTC
TRBJ2-1	TRBV28	20	many	TRBD1	CASSYRPGTGEVPNSHEQFF	TGTGCCAGCAGTTATAGACCCGGGACAGGCGAAGTCCCCAACTCCCATGAGCAGTTCTTC
TRBJ2-1	TRBV11-1	15	many	TRBD2	CASSLLGLKINEQFF	TGTGCCAGCAGCTTATTGGGACTAAAGATCAATGAGCAGTTCTTC
TRBJ2-1	TRBV12-3/TRBV12-4	16	many	NA	CASSFRVVGGRDEQFF	TGTGCCAGCAGTTTCAGAGTCGTCGGAGGGCGGGATGAGCAGTTCTTC
TRBJ2-7	TRBV9	15	NA	TRBD1	CASSVSRQGAAEQYF	TGTGCCAGCAGCGTAAGTAGGCAGGGGGCAGCCGAGCAGTACTTC
TRBJ1-5	TRBV7-9	12	NA	NA	CASSSEGQPQHF	TGTGCCAGCAGCTCAGAGGGACAGCCCCAGCATTTT
TRBJ1-3	TRBV28	15	many	NA	CASSLDRPSGNTIYF	TGTGCCAGCAGTTTAGACAGGCCCTCTGGAAACACCATATATTTT
TRBJ1-4	TRBV28	12	many	NA	CASRLSGTKLFF	TGTGCCAGCAGACTATCCGGGACGAAACTGTTTTTT
TRBJ2-4	TRBV7-3	13	many	NA	CASVGGAKNIQYF	TGTGCCAGCGTAGGGGGAGCCAAAAACATTCAGTACTTC
TRBJ1-6	TRBV29-1	14	NA	TRBD1	CSVRSGQVNSPLHF	TGCAGCGTTCGCTCGGGACAGGTTAATTCACCCCTCCACTTT
TRBJ1-2	TRBV2	16	many	TRBD1	CASGRLGTASNYGYTF	TGTGCCAGCGGGAGGCTCGGGACAGCTTCAAACTATGGCTACACCTTC
TRBJ2-1	TRBV28	15	many	NA	CASSSPSSSYNEQFF	TGTGCCAGCAGTTCCCCCTCGAGCTCCTACAATGAGCAGTTCTTC
TRBJ2-5	TRBV5-5	15	NA	TRBD2	CASSWRLAGQETQYF	TGTGCCAGCAGCTGGCGACTAGCGGGGCAAGAGACCCAGTACTTC
TRBJ2-1	TRBV20-1	13	many	TRBD2	CSPEAGGYNEQFF	TGCAGTCCTGAAGCGGGAGGCTACAATGAGCAGTTCTTC
TRBJ2-1	TRBV7-9	16	NA	NA	CASSLEPTLTGLEQFF	TGTGCCAGCAGCTTAGAGCCCACCCTCACCGGGCTTGAGCAGTTCTTC
TRBJ2-5	TRBV6-1	13	NA	NA	CASSVPGAETQYF	TGTGCCAGCAGTGTTCCAGGGGCAGAGACCCAGTACTTC
TRBJ1-1	TRBV6-2/TRBV6-3	14	many	NA	CASSLDRLYTEAFF	TGTGCCAGCAGTCTGGACAGATTGTACACTGAAGCTTTCTTT
TRBJ1-2	TRBV30	13	many	NA	CAWSLQGIYGYTF	TGTGCCTGGAGCTTACAGGGCATCTATGGCTACACCTTC
TRBJ1-6	TRBV12-3/TRBV12-4	16	many	NA	CASSSQISSYNSPLHF	TGTGCCAGCAGTTCCCAGATAAGCTCCTATAATTCACCCCTCCACTTT
TRBJ1-1	TRBV10-3	14	many	TRBD1	CAITSGRGDTEAFF	TGTGCCATCACATCGGGCAGGGGGGACACTGAAGCTTTCTTT
TRBJ2-7	TRBV9	13	NA	NA	CASSSDGGYEQYF	TGTGCCAGCAGCAGTGATGGGGGTTACGAGCAGTACTTC
TRBJ1-5	TRBV20-1	15	many	NA	CSARATGTRVQPQHF	TGCAGTGCTAGAGCTACAGGGACGAGAGTTCAGCCCCAGCATTTT
TRBJ1-1	TRBV5-1	14	NA	NA	CASSTGLRPTEAFF	TGCGCCAGCAGCACGGGACTCCGACCAACTGAAGCTTTCTTT
TRBJ2-1	TRBV28	12	many	TRBD2	CASTSGRDEQFF	TGTGCCAGCACTTCGGGGAGGGATGAGCAGTTCTTC
TRBJ2-2	TRBV19	17	NA	TRBD1	CASSTLPGQRNTGELFF	TGTGCCAGTAGTACCCTTCCGGGACAGAGGAACACCGGGGAGCTGTTTTTT
TRBJ2-5	TRBV20-1	12	few	NA	CSASPTQETQYF	TGCAGTGCTAGCCCGACACAAGAGACCCAGTACTTC
TRBJ1-4	TRBV12-3/TRBV12-4	15	many	NA	CASSLWGKGWRKLFF	TGTGCCAGCAGTTTGTGGGGGAAAGGCTGGCGAAAACTGTTTTTT
TRBJ2-2	TRBV12-3/TRBV12-4	15	few	TRBD1	CASSFQTRGTGELFF	TGTGCCAGCAGTTTCCAAACCAGGGGGACCGGGGAGCTGTTTTTT
TRBJ2-2	TRBV4-1	19	many	NA	CASSQAGSRGPRLTGELFF	TGCGCCAGCAGCCAAGCTGGCTCTAGAGGCCCACGTTTGACCGGGGAGCTGTTTTTT
TRBJ2-5	TRBV24-1	19	many	NA	CATSDPQYRAERGAETQYF	TGTGCCACCAGTGATCCACAATACCGGGCTGAGAGGGGGGCCGAGACCCAGTACTTC
TRBJ2-1	TRBV20-1	15	many	NA	CSARGTRSSYNEQFF	TGCAGTGCTAGAGGTACCAGGAGCTCCTACAATGAGCAGTTCTTC
TRBJ1-5	TRBV7-9	13	NA	NA	CASSLEYNQPQHF	TGTGCCAGCAGCTTAGAATACAATCAGCCCCAGCATTTT
TRBJ2-5	TRBV27	15	few	NA	CASSRRGSGMETQYF	TGTGCCAGCTCCCGGAGAGGGAGTGGGATGGAGACCCAGTACTTC
TRBJ1-1	TRBV12-3/TRBV12-4	14	many	NA	CASRFVGGNTEAFF	TGTGCCAGCAGGTTTGTTGGAGGGAACACTGAAGCTTTCTTT
TRBJ2-5	TRBV28	12	many	TRBD1	CASKGQQETQYF	TGTGCCAGCAAGGGACAGCAAGAGACCCAGTACTTC
TRBJ1-2	TRBV27	15	many	TRBD1	CASGPLGQPNYGYTF	TGTGCCAGCGGCCCCCTGGGACAGCCTAACTATGGCTACACCTTC
TRBJ2-5	TRBV7-2	15	many	NA	CASSLGWGTQETQYF	TGTGCCAGCAGCTTAGGGTGGGGGACCCAAGAGACCCAGTACTTC
TRBJ2-2	TRBV19	16	NA	NA	CASSIMRIVNTGELFF	TGTGCCAGTAGTATTATGCGGATAGTGAACACCGGGGAGCTGTTTTTT
TRBJ2-5	TRBV20-1	16	many	NA	CSARGPLGGPGETQYF	TGCAGTGCTAGGGGCCCTCTCGGGGGGCCGGGAGAGACCCAGTACTTC
TRBJ2-2	TRBV7-2	15	many	TRBD2	CASSQYSGSSGELFF	TGTGCCAGCAGCCAATATAGCGGGAGTTCCGGGGAGCTGTTTTTT
TRBJ1-5	TRBV10-1	14	many	NA	CASSPRGLRQPQHF	TGCGCCAGCAGTCCGAGGGGGTTGCGACAGCCCCAGCATTTT
TRBJ2-5	TRBV5-1	15	NA	NA	CASSLGVGDQETQYF	TGCGCCAGCAGCTTGGGTGTGGGGGACCAAGAGACCCAGTACTTC
TRBJ1-2	TRBV29-1	13	many	NA	CSVETGVNYGYTF	TGCAGCGTTGAAACCGGGGTTAACTATGGCTACACCTTC
TRBJ2-1	TRBV7-3	20	few	TRBD2	CASSILRGGREGLEYDEQFF	TGTGCCAGCAGCATCCTACGGGGAGGCAGGGAGGGGTTAGAATATGATGAGCAGTTCTTC
TRBJ1-1	TRBV7-9	11	many	NA	CASSTTVEAFF	TGTGCCAGCAGCACAACGGTTGAAGCTTTCTTT
TRBJ1-5	TRBV7-3	10	many	NA	CARVCQPQHF	TGTGCCAGGGTATGTCAGCCCCAGCATTTT
TRBJ2-5	TRBV6-5	14	few	NA	CASSYYSGQETQYF	TGTGCCAGCAGTTACTATAGCGGCCAAGAGACCCAGTACTTC